The T cell receptor (beta chain) under discussion was sequenced for a study of cytotoxic CD8 clonotypes in ibrutinib-treated CLL. Profiled with immunoSEQ multiplex PCR; TCRdb holds only in-frame clones, not every one. This table has a few hundred thousand clones, less than 75% appearing once. Germline trimming cut 6 bases from V and 8 bases from J; bases unmatched to any gene: 12. The CDR3 has 15 amino acids. Germline V lookup: CDR1 SGHRS, CDR2 YFSETQ. Sequenced material: PBMCs, taken after 24 months of ibrutinib treatment. The receptor was derived from a human donor with chronic lymphocytic leukemia. This chain links TRBV5-1 with TRBJ2-1, with 9 bases identical to TRBD2. CDR3 nucleotide sequence: TGCGCCAGCATCCCCGGGACTAGCATACTCGATGAGCAGTTCTTC. Its translation is CASIPGTSILDEQFF.